This TCR beta chain appears in the sequencing data of a study of blood T cell repertoires in COVID-19. CDR1 LNHDA and CDR2 SQIVND come from the germline V gene (reference sequence). V lost 3 bases, J lost 4 bases, and 13 bases lay in between. The CDR3 length is 15 residues. TCRdb's copy holds only in-frame clones and misses some; the assay was immunoSEQ multiplex PCR. Among approximately 270,000 clones, roughly 88% were seen once, and the ten largest hold 11%. Specimen: peripheral blood. This TCR was recovered from a woman in her 70s with acute or convalescent COVID-19. The chain recombines TRBV19 with TRBJ1-3; TRBD1 is a possible D gene (6 bases). The CDR3 loop reads CASSIAGAVGNTIYF. The CDR3 nucleotides read TGTGCCAGTAGTATTGCAGGGGCCGTCGGAAACACCATATATTTT.